This passage covers 31 T cell receptor beta chains from one sample sequenced in a study of metastatic and nonmetastatic thyroid tumors. No treatment of any kind had been given to any patient before thyroid surgery. Using MiXCR, TCRdb reanalyzed the PCR reads. The profile shows some 21,000 clones, more than 25% of them singletons. The sequencing input was blood. All receptors derive from a female donor with papillary thyroid cancer or a benign thyroid nodule (not recorded which). Some clones in this sample may be carry-over from other donors' samples.

This sequence joins TRBV20-1 and TRBJ2-1, with D perhaps matching TRBD2 (5 bases). Germline assignment: CDR1 DFQATT and CDR2 SNEGSKA (reference sequence). V lost 6 bases, J lost 7 bases, and 19 bases lay in between. CDR3 length: 14 amino acids. This chain's CDR3 is CSAKTGSRGNEQFF. For the CDR3, the DNA is TGCAGTGCCAAAACCGGGTCCCGAGGGAATGAGCAGTTCTTC.

The V call is TRBV3-1, the J call TRBJ1-1, with TRBD1 identical over 9 bases. This CDR3 region has 15 residues. Germline V gives CDR1 LGHDT, CDR2 YNNKEL (reference sequence). Trimming at V came to 4 bases and at J to 4 bases, leaving 7 bases not matched to a gene. The chain's CDR3 is CASSLGTGRGTEAFF. The CDR3 region has the DNA TGTGCCAGCAGCCTTGGGACAGGGAGGGGCACTGAAGCTTTCTTT.

This clone was seen ten or more times. The V call is TRBV7-3, the J call TRBJ2-5, with D maybe TRBD2 (5 bases). The germline V gene has CDR1 SGHTA and CDR2 FQGTGA. The CDR3 spans 15 residues. V gave up 0 bases and J gave up 3 bases, with 11 bases separating them. CDR3 DNA sequence: TGTGCCAGCAGCTTAACCGGACTTGGAAAAGAGACCCAGTACTTC. This sequence encodes CASSLTGLGKETQYF.

This clone has a handful of counts. The chain has TRBV29-1 and TRBJ2-1, with TRBD1 as a possible D gene (6 bases). V lost 3 bases, J lost 0 bases, and 12 bases lay in between. This CDR3 is 15 amino acids long. Germline V gives CDR1 SQVTM, CDR2 ANQGSEA. The CDR3 region has the DNA TGCAGCGTTGAGTTGGGACACAGCTCCTACAATGAGCAGTTCTTC. It yields the protein CSVELGHSSYNEQFF.

This clone is deemed medium-sized. The chain has TRBV11-2 and TRBJ2-5; D perhaps matches TRBD1 (7 bases). The CDR3 runs 15 residues. Germline lookup yields CDR1 SGHAT and CDR2 FQNNGV. Trimming stripped 8 bases from V and 3 bases from J, with 19 bases between. CDR3 nucleotide sequence: TGTGCCAGCCACCCGGGGGACAGCTTGAAAGAGACCCAGTACTTC. Its protein is CASHPGDSLKETQYF.

The chain joins TRBV5-5 to TRBJ2-3; 15 nucleotides agree with TRBD2. The CDR3 length is 19 residues. From germline, CDR1 is SGHKS and CDR2 YYEKEE (reference sequence). The ends lost 2 bases at V and 1 base at J; junction bases unmatched: 8. CDR3 protein: CASSFSRTSGRGGTDTQYF. The CDR3 coding sequence is TGTGCCAGCAGCTTTTCCCGGACTAGCGGGAGGGGGGGCACAGATACGCAGTATTTT.

This chain connects TRBV27 to TRBJ2-1, with TRBD2 identical over 10 bases. CDR3 length: 16 residues. After removal of 4 bases from V and 4 bases from J, the junction contained 7 bases not matched to a gene. Germline loops: CDR1 MNHEY, CDR2 SMNVEV (reference sequence). Here the CDR3 reads CASSSPGLALYNEQFF. The CDR3 region has the DNA TGTGCCAGCAGTTCCCCGGGACTAGCGTTATACAATGAGCAGTTCTTC.

This clone is judged medium-sized. This CDR3 is CASSISRGRGSYGYTF. CDR3 bases: TGTGCCAGTAGTATCAGTCGGGGACGAGGAAGCTATGGCTACACCTTC. The chain uses TRBV19 and TRBJ1-2; a possible D gene is TRBD1 (5 bases). With 3 bases removed from V and 4 bases from J, the gap between germline ends came to 18 bases. The CDR3 totals 16 residues. The germline CDR1 and CDR2 sequences are LNHDA and SQIVND (reference sequence).

This clone was seen only a few times. The V and J genes are TRBV15 and TRBJ1-5; D is ambiguous. The germline V and J ends were trimmed by 2 bases and 4 bases, with 12 bases remaining between them. CDR3 size: 15 residues. CDR1 is LNHNV, CDR2 YYDKDF, per germline (reference sequence). CDR3 amino acids: CATSRYLGGNQPQHF. The CDR3 DNA reads TGTGCCACCAGCAGATATTTGGGAGGTAATCAGCCCCAGCATTTT.

This clone was counted ten times or more. The V call is TRBV11-2, the J call TRBJ1-1, with TRBD1 matching over 8 bases. The CDR3 totals 13 residues. Per the germline V gene, CDR1 is SGHAT and CDR2 is FQNNGV. J gave up 1 base and V 6 bases, and 1 base lay outside the gene matches. As DNA, the CDR3 is TGTGCCAGCAGACAGGGGGGGAACACTGAAGCTTTCTTT. Translating gives CASRQGGNTEAFF.

This clone is labeled as medium-sized. The rearrangement joins TRBV11-2 to TRBJ2-7; possibly TRBD2 for D (6 bases). Trimming cost V 5 bases and J 6 bases, with 11 bases left between them. Germline assignment: CDR1 SGHAT and CDR2 FQNNGV. The CDR3 runs 12 residues. In DNA, the CDR3 is TGTGCCAGCAGCCCCCTAGCGAGCGAGCAGTACTTC. Protein: CASSPLASEQYF. The complete variable domain, with remaining parts taken from reference TRBV11-2 and TRBJ2-7, reads EAGVAQSPRYKIIEKRQSVAFWCNPISGHATLYWYQQILGQGPKLLIQFQNNGVVDDSQLPKDRFSAERLKGVDSTLKIQPAKLEDSAVYLCASSPLASEQYFGPGTRLTVT.

This clone was counted many times. V and J are TRBV6-1 and TRBJ1-5; D not certain. Germline lookup yields CDR1 MNHNS and CDR2 SASEGT. The V end lost 1 base, the J end lost 6 bases, and 10 bases lay between the germline ends. This CDR3 spans 14 amino acids. The CDR3 is CASSEGGAGQPQHF. The CDR3 DNA follows: TGTGCCAGCAGTGAAGGGGGAGCAGGTCAGCCCCAGCATTTT.

This clone was seen repeatedly, ten times or more. The V gene is TRBV19, the J gene TRBJ2-5; 7 bases fit TRBD1. This CDR3 is built from 16 residues. Per germline, CDR1 LNHDA and CDR2 SQIVND (reference sequence). J gave up 5 bases and V 3 bases, and 12 bases lay outside the gene matches. CDR3 in DNA: TGTGCCAGTAGTATCGAGGACAGGCGGGCAGCGGAGACCCAGTACTTC. It encodes CASSIEDRRAAETQYF.

This clone is medium-sized. The chain couples TRBV7-2 to TRBJ1-1, with a possible D match to TRBD1 (5 bases). CDR3 length equals 17 residues. The germline V gene has CDR1 SGHTA and CDR2 FQGNSA. V gave up 2 bases and J gave up 1 base, with 17 bases separating them. The CDR3 DNA reads TGTGCCAGCAGCTTATACGGACACGGGATGTGGAACACTGAAGCTTTCTTT. Protein product: CASSLYGHGMWNTEAFF. Combining the CDR3 with reference TRBV7-2 and TRBJ1-1 gives the whole variable domain GAGVSQSPSNKVTEKGKDVELRCDPISGHTALYWYRQSLGQGLEFLIYFQGNSAPDKSGLPSDRFSAERTGGSVSTLTIQRTQQEDSAVYLCASSLYGHGMWNTEAFFGQGTRLTVV.

This clone was found many times. CDR3 region: CASSYSPGMVTEAFF. DNA for the CDR3: TGTGCCAGCAGTTACTCGCCCGGGATGGTCACTGAAGCTTTCTTT. The V and J genes are TRBV6-5 and TRBJ1-1; D is ambiguous. Germline V gives CDR1 MNHEY, CDR2 SVGAGI. The CDR3 is 15 amino acids. Trimming took 0 bases from V and 4 from J, leaving 12 bases between them.

By frequency in the sample, this clone is medium-sized. The rearrangement joins TRBV24-1 to TRBJ2-3, with a tentative D call TRBD2 (6 bases). The V gene lost 3 bases and the J gene lost 1 base, with 13 bases spanning the gap. Germline CDR1 KGHDR, CDR2 SFDVKD. This CDR3 is 16 amino acids long. CDR3 sequence (DNA): TGTGCCACCAGTGATCCCCGACCGGGGGGCACAGATACGCAGTATTTT. It specifies CATSDPRPGGTDTQYF.

The gene calls are TRBV20-1 and TRBJ2-7, with D perhaps being TRBD1 or TRBD2 (6 bases each). CDR3 length equals 14 residues. V gave up 3 bases and J gave up 3 bases, with 15 bases separating them. In germline, CDR1 is DFQATT, CDR2 SNEGSKA (reference sequence). The CDR3 is CSASSGEERYEQYF. In DNA form, the CDR3 reads TGCAGTGCTAGCTCAGGGGAGGAACGCTACGAGCAGTACTTC.

Details on this clone: At one end, the junction sequence differs from germline, possibly due to a read error. The genes are TRBV5-4 and TRBJ2-7; D is uncertain. The CDR3 is made up of 14 amino acids. CDR1 SGHNT and CDR2 YYREEE come from the germline V gene (reference sequence). CDR3 loop: CASRLAGQIYEPYF. The CDR3 DNA reads as TGTGCCAGCCGCTTGGCCGGGCAAATCTACGAGCCGTACTTC. The full variable domain, completed using reference TRBV5-4 and TRBJ2-7, is ETGVTQSPTHLIKTRGQQVTLRCSSQSGHNTVSWYQQALGQGPQFIFQYYREEENGRGNFPPRFSGLQFPNYSSELNVNALELDDSALYLCASRLAGQIYEPYFGPGTRLTVT.

With respect to this clone: One junction end does not reproduce the germline sequence, and a read error may be involved. This chain links TRBV6-6 with TRBJ2-7, with 7 bases matching TRBD2. The CDR3 has 14 amino acids. Germline V CDR1 and CDR2: MNHNY, SVGAGI (reference sequence). The CDR3 DNA follows: TGTGCCATCAGTTACTGGGACGGGGGGAGTGAGCAGTACTTC. It codes for CAISYWDGGSEQYF.

The rearrangement uses TRBV6-2 or TRBV6-3 and TRBJ2-1; D may be TRBD2 (5 bases). The germline V gene encodes CDR1 MNHEY and CDR2 SVGEGT. Trimming stripped 2 bases from V and 3 bases from J, with 5 bases between. The CDR3 is 13 residues long. CDR3 amino acids: CASSYRDYNEQFF. As DNA, the CDR3 is TGTGCCAGCAGTTACCGGGACTACAATGAGCAGTTCTTC.

This clone was counted a few times. This rearrangement joins TRBV24-1 to TRBJ2-5; D remains ambiguous. This CDR3 contains 13 residues. Germline CDR1 reads KGHDR; CDR2 reads SFDVKD. Between the trimmed V and J ends, which lost 6 bases and 5 bases, there was a span of 12 bases. Here the CDR3 DNA reads TGTGCCACCAGTCGGAGTCCGGATGAGACCCAGTACTTC. Translation gives CATSRSPDETQYF.

At least ten counts were recorded for this clone. This sequence joins TRBV9 and TRBJ2-2; 12 nucleotides line up with TRBD1. Germline lookup yields CDR1 SGDLS and CDR2 YYNGEE. The CDR3 is 17 residues long. Unmatched junction bases numbered 10, after V lost 2 bases and J lost 8 bases. CDR3 amino acids: CASSVTGQGALSGELFF. CDR3 DNA: TGTGCCAGCAGCGTTACGGGACAGGGGGCGCTTAGTGGGGAGCTGTTTTTT.

This clone was seen a single time. The junction differs from germline at one of its ends, possibly a read error. The genes are TRBV4-1 and TRBJ2-1; 8 positions agree with TRBD2. The CDR3 contains 18 residues. Per the germline V gene, CDR1 is MGHRA and CDR2 is YSYEKL. In nucleotides, the CDR3 is TGCGCCAGCAGCCAAGCGACTAGCGCGAGGACCTTATACATTGAGCTGTTCTTC. Translating gives CASSQATSARTLYIELFF.

This clone came up many times. At one end the junction does not follow the germline gene, possibly because of a read error. The chain employs TRBV7-2 and TRBJ2-5; 13 positions match TRBD2. The CDR3 has 16 residues. Looked up from germline, CDR1 is SGHTA and CDR2 is FQGNSA. The CDR3 DNA is TGTGCCAGCACCTTACACGGGACTAGCGGGGATGAGACCCAGTACTTC. This translates into CASTLHGTSGDETQYF.

This clone is judged medium-sized. The chain recombines TRBV24-1 with TRBJ2-1, with 7 bases lining up with TRBD2. This CDR3 spans 16 amino acids. CDR1 is KGHDR and CDR2 is SFDVKD in the germline V gene. V dropped 4 bases and J dropped 2; count of bases not matched to a gene: 7. CDR3 region: CATSDLSSGPYNEQFF. The DNA of the CDR3 is TGTGCCACCAGTGACCTCTCTAGCGGCCCCTACAATGAGCAGTTCTTC.

This clone counts as medium-sized (0.01 to 0.1%). The chain joins TRBV19 to TRBJ1-1; 7 positions match TRBD1. J lost 4 bases, V lost 6 bases, and 8 bases had no gene match. The CDR3 has 14 residues. CDR1 and CDR2 from the germline V gene are LNHDA and SQIVND (reference sequence). The CDR3 DNA is TGTGCCAGTAGCTTCAAGACAGGGAGCACTGAAGCTTTCTTT. This codes for CASSFKTGSTEAFF.

By proportion, this clone is medium-sized (0.01 to 0.1%). The CDR3 is CASSLGSGGRDEQFF. CDR3 coding DNA: TGCGCCAGCAGCTTGGGTAGCGGGGGCCGGGATGAGCAGTTCTTC. J is TRBJ2-1 and V is TRBV5-1; 9 bases are a match to TRBD2. With 0 bases clipped from V and 8 bases from J, the junction kept 6 bases outside the gene matches. CDR3 size: 15 residues. Germline V CDR1 and CDR2: SGHRS, YFSETQ.

This clone was counted ten times or more. The chain links TRBV3-1 to TRBJ2-5; TRBD1 aligns across 8 bases. There are 15 residues in the CDR3. Germline CDR1 LGHDT, CDR2 YNNKEL (reference sequence). After removal of 1 base from V and 5 bases from J, the junction contained 6 bases not matched to a gene. Here the CDR3 reads CASSQGTGGHETQYF. The CDR3 coding sequence is TGTGCCAGCAGCCAAGGCACAGGGGGGCATGAGACCCAGTACTTC.

The chain combines TRBV30 with TRBJ2-5, with unresolved D. Germline CDR1 is GTSNPN and CDR2 is SVGIG (reference sequence). The CDR3 consists of 11 residues. V gave up 3 bases and J gave up 1 base, with 3 bases separating them. This CDR3 reads CAWSIQETQYF. CDR3 coding DNA: TGTGCCTGGAGCATCCAAGAGACCCAGTACTTC.

Only a few counts were recorded for this clone. V usage is TRBV19 and J usage is TRBJ1-1; no reliable D call. The CDR3 has 14 amino acids. Trimming pared 5 bases from V and 4 bases from J, leaving 14 bases between. Germline values: CDR1 LNHDA, CDR2 SQIVND (reference sequence). The CDR3 protein is CASSLPAVRTEAFF. DNA of the CDR3: TGTGCCAGTAGTCTTCCGGCAGTTCGCACTGAAGCTTTCTTT.

The table lists this clone with many counts. V gene TRBV2 combines with J gene TRBJ2-1; weak D call: TRBD2 (6 bases). V was clipped by 7 bases and J by 7 bases, with 14 bases between them. The CDR3 loop spans 13 amino acids. Germline CDR1 is SNHLY and CDR2 is FYNNEI. The CDR3 loop is CASKGGEVNEQFF. CDR3 nucleotides: TGTGCCAGCAAGGGAGGAGAGGTGAATGAGCAGTTCTTC.